Below, 20 T cell receptor beta chains from the same sample are listed, as sequenced in a study of T-cell memory formation after mild COVID-19. TCRdb redid the calling of the 5' RACE reads with MiXCR, one entry per CDR3 protein. Of about 320,000 distinct CDR3 sequences listed, 13% to 15% were seen once; the top ten hold over 20%. The sequencing sample was made of PBMCs or a T cell subset sorted from them (not recorded which). The receptors come from a young man who had mild COVID-19 (a few samples of this study predate the infection). Cell type and time point are not known.

This clonotype has a handful of counts. This chain connects TRBV7-2 to TRBJ2-4; no firm D call. The length of the CDR3 is 14 residues. Germline CDR1 and CDR2: SGHTA and FQGNSA. Trimming cost V 8 bases and J 1 base, with 12 bases left between them. The CDR3 region has the DNA TGTGCCAGCGCACCATCGGCGGCCAAAAACATTCAGTACTTC. It yields the protein CASAPSAAKNIQYF.

This clonotype came up a few times. The chain is built from TRBV4-2 and TRBJ1-2; D ambiguous. From germline, CDR1 is LGHNA and CDR2 YNFKEQ. CDR3 length: 16 residues. Trimming took 0 bases from V and 4 from J, leaving 15 bases between them. The CDR3 loop reads CASSQDLAAFVYGYTF. The CDR3, as DNA: TGTGCCAGCAGCCAAGATTTGGCAGCATTCGTCTATGGCTACACCTTC.

This clonotype was counted only a few times. V usage is TRBV5-6 and J usage is TRBJ2-5; 7 bases map to TRBD2. The J segment lost 0 bases and the V segment lost 3 bases, leaving 8 bases of the junction unmatched. The CDR3 consists of 16 residues. Germline lookup yields CDR1 SGHDT and CDR2 YYEEEE. CDR3 sequence (DNA): TGTGCCAGCAGCTGGGGCGGGGGATTTTACCAAGAGACCCAGTACTTC. Its protein is CASSWGGGFYQETQYF.

This clonotype was recorded a few times. The chain is built from TRBV5-1 and TRBJ1-1; the D gene is possibly TRBD1 (6 bases). Germline values: CDR1 SGHRS, CDR2 YFSETQ. The CDR3 sequence is 14 residues long. The V and J ends lost 0 bases and 5 bases respectively, with 11 bases between them. The DNA of the CDR3 is TGCGCCAGCAGCTTGGGGAAACAGGGAACTGAAGCTTTCTTT. It translates to CASSLGKQGTEAFF. The complete variable domain, with remaining parts taken from reference TRBV5-1 and TRBJ1-1, reads KAGVTQTPRYLIKTRGQQVTLSCSPISGHRSVSWYQQTPGQGLQFLFEYFSETQRNKGNFPGRFSGRQFSNSRSEMNVSTLELGDSALYLCASSLGKQGTEAFFGQGTRLTVV.

This clonotype came up a few times. The V gene is TRBV7-6, the J gene TRBJ2-3; D gene uncertain. V gave up 0 bases and J gave up 5 bases, with 12 bases separating them. The CDR3 runs 15 residues. From germline, CDR1 is SGHVS and CDR2 FNYEAQ. The CDR3 bases are TGTGCCAGCAGCTTAGCGATACGACCGGGAGATACGCAGTATTTT. It encodes CASSLAIRPGDTQYF. Full variable domain (rest looked up from reference TRBV7-6 and TRBJ2-3): GAGVSQSPRYKVTKRGQDVALRCDPISGHVSLYWYRQALGQGPEFLTYFNYEAQQDKSGLPNDRFSAERPEGSISTLTIQRTEQRDSAMYRCASSLAIRPGDTQYFGPGTRLTVL.

As for this clonotype: The junction departs from germline at one end; a sequencing error may be responsible. Written as DNA, the CDR3 is TGTGCCAGCAGTTTAGAGGGCAGGGGTTATCAGCCCAAGCATTTT. It translates to CASSLEGRGYQPKHF. The gene calls are TRBV28 and TRBJ1-5; possible D gene TRBD1, 6 bases. The length of the CDR3 is 15 residues. The germline CDR1 and CDR2 sequences are MDHEN and SYDVKM.

This clonotype was seen a few times. This chain joins TRBV7-3 and TRBJ2-2; no definite D call. This CDR3 region has 15 residues. V was shortened by 2 bases and J by 3 bases, with 10 bases between the two germline ends. Germline CDR1 SGHTA, CDR2 FQGTGA. CDR3 amino acids: CASSLLGQDTGELFF. In DNA, the CDR3 is TGTGCCAGCAGCTTATTGGGCCAGGACACCGGGGAGCTGTTTTTT. Using reference TRBV7-3 and TRBJ2-2 for the parts outside the CDR3, the full variable domain is GAGVSQTPSNKVTEKGKYVELRCDPISGHTALYWYRQSLGQGPEFLIYFQGTGAADDSGLPNDRFFAVRPEGSVSTLKIQRTERGDSAVYLCASSLLGQDTGELFFGEGSRLTVL.

The chain is built from TRBV12-3 or TRBV12-4 and TRBJ1-6, with 9 bases aligning to TRBD1. The junction had 3 bases not matched to a gene; V was cut back by 6 bases and J by 6 bases. This CDR3 region has 14 residues. CDR3 DNA: TGTGCCAGCAGCTGGACAGGGGTTAATTCACCCCTCCACTTT. Amino acid sequence: CASSWTGVNSPLHF.

This clonotype was observed at least ten times. The rearrangement uses TRBV5-1 and TRBJ1-2; the match to TRBD1 covers 7 bases. V gave up 2 bases and J gave up 3 bases; unmatched junction bases: 7. This CDR3 is 15 amino acids long. CDR1 SGHRS and CDR2 YFSETQ come from the germline V gene. The CDR3 reads CASSLQGTLDYGYTF. CDR3 nucleotide sequence: TGCGCCAGCAGCTTACAGGGGACCCTCGACTATGGCTACACCTTC.

This clonotype was observed many times. This rearrangement joins TRBV18 to TRBJ1-1, with D maybe TRBD1 (6 bases). This CDR3 comprises 19 residues. Trimming left V 0 bases short and J 7 bases short, with 27 bases between. From germline, CDR1 is KGHSH and CDR2 LQKENI. The CDR3: CASSPPLVYREWGDYEAFF. CDR3 DNA sequence: TGTGCCAGCTCACCACCGTTGGTTTACAGGGAGTGGGGGGATTATGAAGCTTTCTTT.

This clonotype has ten or more counts. V and J are TRBV6-1 and TRBJ2-2; 7 nucleotides line up with TRBD2. The length of the CDR3 is 15 residues. The germline CDR1 and CDR2 sequences are MNHNS and SASEGT. V was clipped by 0 bases and J by 5 bases; unmatched bases: 3. The DNA of the CDR3 is TGTGCCAGCAGTGAAGCGTACGGGGGGACCGGGGAGCTGTTTTTT. This encodes CASSEAYGGTGELFF.

The table lists this clonotype with many counts. The gene calls are TRBV5-6 and TRBJ1-1; no firm D call. The CDR3 has 13 residues. CDR1 is SGHDT, CDR2 YYEEEE, per germline. V shed 2 bases and J shed 4 bases, with 9 bases lying between them. CDR3 amino acids: CASSFSEGTEAFF. CDR3 DNA: TGTGCCAGCAGCTTTTCTGAAGGCACTGAAGCTTTCTTT.

This clonotype turned up a few times. The genes are TRBV11-2 and TRBJ2-5; the D call may be TRBD1 or TRBD2 (5 bases each). The V and J ends lost 2 bases and 5 bases respectively, with 21 bases between them. In germline, CDR1 is SGHAT, CDR2 FQNNGV. The CDR3 has 17 amino acids. As DNA, the CDR3 is TGTGCCAGCAGCTTACGCCCACTGAGGGGTGGCGAGGAGACCCAGTACTTC. Protein: CASSLRPLRGGEETQYF.

The chain combines TRBV29-1 with TRBJ2-1; tentative D call: TRBD1 (6 bases). Germline-derived CDR1 and CDR2 are SQVTM and ANQGSEA. CDR3 length: 13 residues. Trimming removed 5 bases from V and 8 bases from J, with 16 bases in between. The chain's CDR3 is CSVSGTQGYEQFF. The CDR3 DNA is TGCAGCGTTTCTGGTACGCAGGGGTATGAGCAGTTCTTC.

The chain couples TRBV6-2 or TRBV6-3 to TRBJ1-5; D unresolved. Trimming removed 11 bases at V and 1 base at J, with 12 bases between. The CDR3 runs 13 residues. Germline V gives CDR1 MNHEY, CDR2 SVGEGT. CDR3 loop: CAVAGQSNQPQHF. For the CDR3, the DNA is TGTGCCGTGGCGGGTCAAAGCAATCAGCCCCAGCATTTT.

The chain is built from TRBV6-4 and TRBJ2-1; a weak D match, TRBD2 (6 bases). Trimming pared 4 bases from V and 0 bases from J, leaving 10 bases between. CDR3 length equals 15 residues. From germline, CDR1 is MRHNA and CDR2 SNTAGT. CDR3: CASSGDFGSYNEQFF. DNA for the CDR3: TGTGCCAGCAGTGGGGACTTCGGCTCCTACAATGAGCAGTTCTTC.

This clonotype showed up just a few times. This chain joins TRBV6-2 or TRBV6-3 and TRBJ2-7, with D perhaps matching TRBD1 (5 bases). CDR3 size: 12 residues. Trimming shortened V by 7 bases and J by 6 bases, and 13 bases separated the two germline ends. Looked up from germline, CDR1 is MNHEY and CDR2 is SVGEGT. In nucleotides, the CDR3 is TGTGCCAGCACTGGTTCAGGGCTCGAGCAGTACGTC. Amino acids: CASTGSGLEQYV.

This chain links TRBV9 with TRBJ1-1, with D maybe TRBD1 (5 bases). Trimming pared 4 bases from V and 4 bases from J, leaving 14 bases between. CDR3 size: 14 residues. Germline V lookup: CDR1 SGDLS, CDR2 YYNGEE. The CDR3: CASSPGPAGTEAFF. The CDR3 region has the DNA TGTGCCAGCAGCCCAGGGCCCGCGGGCACTGAAGCTTTCTTT.

This clonotype has a handful of counts. The rearrangement links TRBV6-2 or TRBV6-3 to TRBJ1-1; weak D call: TRBD1 (6 bases). The CDR3 has 14 amino acids. Germline lookup yields CDR1 MNHEY and CDR2 SVGEGT. With 6 bases removed from V and 2 bases from J, the gap between germline ends came to 13 bases. CDR3: CASSLDRENTEAFF. CDR3 coding DNA: TGTGCCAGCAGCCTGGACAGAGAAAACACTGAAGCTTTCTTT.

The chain uses TRBV4-2 and TRBJ1-4; D not certain. The germline gives CDR1 LGHNA, CDR2 YNFKEQ. This CDR3 is built from 17 residues. Trimming stripped 4 bases from V and 0 bases from J, with 15 bases between. CDR3 loop: CASSPLGAAATNEKLFF. The CDR3 DNA reads TGTGCCAGCAGCCCCCTGGGAGCAGCGGCAACTAATGAAAAACTGTTTTTT.